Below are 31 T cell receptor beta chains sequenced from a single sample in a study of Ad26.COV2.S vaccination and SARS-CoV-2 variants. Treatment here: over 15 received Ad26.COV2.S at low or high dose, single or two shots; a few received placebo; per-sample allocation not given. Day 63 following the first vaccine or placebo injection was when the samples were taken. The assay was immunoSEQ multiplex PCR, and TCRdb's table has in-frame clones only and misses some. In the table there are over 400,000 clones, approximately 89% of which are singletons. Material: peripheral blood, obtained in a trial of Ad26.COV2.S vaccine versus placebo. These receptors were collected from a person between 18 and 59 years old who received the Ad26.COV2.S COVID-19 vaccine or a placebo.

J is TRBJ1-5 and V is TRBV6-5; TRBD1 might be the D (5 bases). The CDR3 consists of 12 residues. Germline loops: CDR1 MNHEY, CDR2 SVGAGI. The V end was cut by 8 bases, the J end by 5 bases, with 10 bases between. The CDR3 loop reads CASGDLDQPQHF. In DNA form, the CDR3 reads TGTGCCAGCGGGGACTTAGATCAGCCCCAGCATTTT.

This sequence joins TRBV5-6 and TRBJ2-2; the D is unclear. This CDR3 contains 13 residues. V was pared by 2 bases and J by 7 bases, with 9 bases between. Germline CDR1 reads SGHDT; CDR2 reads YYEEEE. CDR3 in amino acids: CASSFGRVGELFF. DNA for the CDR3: TGTGCCAGCAGCTTTGGTAGGGTCGGGGAGCTGTTTTTT.

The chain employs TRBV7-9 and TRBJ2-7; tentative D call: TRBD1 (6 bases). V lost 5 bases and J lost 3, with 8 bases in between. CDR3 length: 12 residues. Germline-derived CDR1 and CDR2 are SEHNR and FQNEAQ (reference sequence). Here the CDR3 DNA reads TGTGCCAGCAGCCGGACAGACTACGAGCAGTACTTC. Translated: CASSRTDYEQYF.

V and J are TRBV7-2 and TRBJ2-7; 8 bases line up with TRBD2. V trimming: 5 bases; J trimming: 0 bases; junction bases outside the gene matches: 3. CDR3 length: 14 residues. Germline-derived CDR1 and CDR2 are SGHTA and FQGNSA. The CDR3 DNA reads TGTGCCAGCAGCCAGAGCGGGAGCTCCTACGAGCAGTACGTC. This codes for CASSQSGSSYEQYV.

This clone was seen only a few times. The CDR3 sequence is CASSPDRNSYEQYV. The CDR3 nucleotides are TGTGCCAGCAGCCCCGACAGGAACTCCTACGAGCAGTACGTC. V and J are TRBV11-3 and TRBJ2-7, with TRBD1 as a possible D gene (6 bases). This CDR3 spans 14 amino acids. The germline V gene encodes CDR1 SGHNT and CDR2 YENEEA. Trimming left V 5 bases short and J 0 bases short, with 11 bases between.

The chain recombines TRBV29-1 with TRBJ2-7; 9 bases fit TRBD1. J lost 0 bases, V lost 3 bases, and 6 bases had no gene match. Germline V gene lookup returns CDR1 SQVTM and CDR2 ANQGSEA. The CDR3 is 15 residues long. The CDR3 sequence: CSVENRGRSSYEQYF. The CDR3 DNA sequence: TGCAGCGTTGAGAACAGGGGGCGTAGCTCCTACGAGCAGTACTTC.

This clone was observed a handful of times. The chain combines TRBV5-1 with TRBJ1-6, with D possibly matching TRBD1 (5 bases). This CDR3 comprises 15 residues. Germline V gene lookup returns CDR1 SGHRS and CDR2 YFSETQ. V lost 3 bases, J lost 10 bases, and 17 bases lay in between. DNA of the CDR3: TGCGCCAGCAGCTACCTCGGGACGCGGGGCTCACCCCTCCACTTT. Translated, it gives CASSYLGTRGSPLHF.

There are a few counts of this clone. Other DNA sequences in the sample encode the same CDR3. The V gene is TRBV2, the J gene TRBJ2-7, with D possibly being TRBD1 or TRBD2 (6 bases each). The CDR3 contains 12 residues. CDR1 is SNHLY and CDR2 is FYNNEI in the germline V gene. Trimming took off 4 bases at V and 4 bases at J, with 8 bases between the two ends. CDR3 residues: CASSGGAYEQYF. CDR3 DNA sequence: TGTGCCAGCAGTGGGGGGGCATACGAGCAGTACTTC.

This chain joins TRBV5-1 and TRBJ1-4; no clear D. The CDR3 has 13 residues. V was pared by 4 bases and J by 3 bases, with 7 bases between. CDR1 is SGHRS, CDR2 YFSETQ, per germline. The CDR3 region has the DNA TGCGCCAGCAGCGCCGGACCTAATGAAAAACTGTTTTTT. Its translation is CASSAGPNEKLFF.

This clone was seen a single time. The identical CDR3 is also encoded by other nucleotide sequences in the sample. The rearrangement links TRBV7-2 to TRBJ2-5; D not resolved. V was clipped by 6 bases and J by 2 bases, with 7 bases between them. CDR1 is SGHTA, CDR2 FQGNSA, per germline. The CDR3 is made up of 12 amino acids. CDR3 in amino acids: CASSRYQETQYF. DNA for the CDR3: TGTGCCAGCAGTCGATATCAAGAGACCCAGTACTTC.

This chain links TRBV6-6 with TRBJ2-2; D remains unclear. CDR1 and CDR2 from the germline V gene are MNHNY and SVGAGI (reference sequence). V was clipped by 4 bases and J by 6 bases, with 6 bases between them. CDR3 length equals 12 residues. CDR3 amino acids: CASSSSPGELFF. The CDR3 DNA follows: TGTGCCAGCAGTTCGTCCCCCGGGGAGCTGTTTTTT.

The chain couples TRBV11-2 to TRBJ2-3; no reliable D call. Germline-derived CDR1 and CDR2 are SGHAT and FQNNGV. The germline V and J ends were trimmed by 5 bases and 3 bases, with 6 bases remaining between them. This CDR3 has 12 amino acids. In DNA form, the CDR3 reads TGTGCCAGCAGCGACTGGACAGATACGCAGTATTTT. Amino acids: CASSDWTDTQYF.

CDR3 sequence: CASSTNSLRVYEQYF. The CDR3 DNA sequence: TGTGCCAGCAGCACTAACAGTCTCAGGGTGTACGAGCAGTACTTC. V usage is TRBV5-6 and J usage is TRBJ2-7, with D maybe TRBD1 (5 bases). V was shortened by 4 bases and J by 4 bases, with 18 bases between the two germline ends. Germline V gene lookup returns CDR1 SGHDT and CDR2 YYEEEE. The CDR3 has 15 residues.

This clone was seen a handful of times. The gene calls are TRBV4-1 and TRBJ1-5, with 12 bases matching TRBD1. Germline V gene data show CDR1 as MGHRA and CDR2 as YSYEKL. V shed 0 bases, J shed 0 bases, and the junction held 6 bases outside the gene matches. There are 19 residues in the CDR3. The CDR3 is CASSQDSGTGGYSNQPQHF. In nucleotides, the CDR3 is TGCGCCAGCAGCCAAGATTCCGGGACAGGGGGCTATAGCAATCAGCCCCAGCATTTT.

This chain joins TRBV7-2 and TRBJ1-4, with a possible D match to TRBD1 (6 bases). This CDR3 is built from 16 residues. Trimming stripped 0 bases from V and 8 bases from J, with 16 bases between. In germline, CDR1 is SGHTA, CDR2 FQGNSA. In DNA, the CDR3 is TGTGCCAGCAGCTTAGCCACAGGGCGAGGGTGGGAAAAACTGTTTTTT. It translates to CASSLATGRGWEKLFF. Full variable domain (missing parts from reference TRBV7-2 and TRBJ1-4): GAGVSQSPSNKVTEKGKDVELRCDPISGHTALYWYRQSLGQGLEFLIYFQGNSAPDKSGLPSDRFSAERTGGSVSTLTIQRTQQEDSAVYLCASSLATGRGWEKLFFGSGTQLSVL.

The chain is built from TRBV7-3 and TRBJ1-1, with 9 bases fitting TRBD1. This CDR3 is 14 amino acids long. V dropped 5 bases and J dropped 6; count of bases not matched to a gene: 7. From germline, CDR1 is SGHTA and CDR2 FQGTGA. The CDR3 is CASSRTGGASEAFF. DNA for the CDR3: TGTGCCAGCAGCCGTACAGGGGGCGCCTCTGAAGCTTTCTTT.

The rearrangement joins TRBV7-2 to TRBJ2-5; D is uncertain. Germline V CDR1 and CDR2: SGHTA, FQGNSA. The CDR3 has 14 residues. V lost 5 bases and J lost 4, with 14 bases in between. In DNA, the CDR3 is TGTGCCAGCAGCACCTTCGACTTGGGAGAGACCCAGTACTTC. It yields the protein CASSTFDLGETQYF.

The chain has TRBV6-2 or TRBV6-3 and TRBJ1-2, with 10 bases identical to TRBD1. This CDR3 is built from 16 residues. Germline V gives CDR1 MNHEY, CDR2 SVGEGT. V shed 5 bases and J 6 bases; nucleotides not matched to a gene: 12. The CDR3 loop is CASSRAGTGVIHGYTF. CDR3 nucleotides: TGTGCCAGCAGTCGTGCGGGGACAGGGGTGATCCATGGCTACACCTTC.

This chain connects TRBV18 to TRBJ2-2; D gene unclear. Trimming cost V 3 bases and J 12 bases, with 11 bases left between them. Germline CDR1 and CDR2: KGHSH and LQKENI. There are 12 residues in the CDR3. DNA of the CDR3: TGTGCCAGCTCACCCGACCCCGGCCAGCTGTTTTTT. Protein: CASSPDPGQLFF.

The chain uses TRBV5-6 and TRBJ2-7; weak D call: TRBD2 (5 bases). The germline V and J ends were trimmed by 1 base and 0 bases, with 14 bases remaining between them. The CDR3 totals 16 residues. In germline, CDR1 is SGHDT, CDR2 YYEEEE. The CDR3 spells CASSLLAGLSSYEQYV. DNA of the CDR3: TGTGCCAGCAGCTTGCTGGCGGGTTTGAGCTCCTACGAGCAGTACGTC.

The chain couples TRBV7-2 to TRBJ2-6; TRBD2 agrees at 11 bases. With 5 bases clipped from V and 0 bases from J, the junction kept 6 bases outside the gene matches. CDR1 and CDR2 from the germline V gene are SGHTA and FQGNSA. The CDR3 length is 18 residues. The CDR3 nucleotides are TGTGCCAGCAGCCTTAGACTAGCGGGGATCTCTGGGGCCAACGTCCTGACTTTC. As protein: CASSLRLAGISGANVLTF.

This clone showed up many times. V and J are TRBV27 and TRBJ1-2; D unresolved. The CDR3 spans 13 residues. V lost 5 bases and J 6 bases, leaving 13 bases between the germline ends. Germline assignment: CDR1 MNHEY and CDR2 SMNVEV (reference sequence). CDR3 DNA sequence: TGTGCCAGCAGTACCGGACGGATTGATGGCTACACCTTC. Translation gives CASSTGRIDGYTF.

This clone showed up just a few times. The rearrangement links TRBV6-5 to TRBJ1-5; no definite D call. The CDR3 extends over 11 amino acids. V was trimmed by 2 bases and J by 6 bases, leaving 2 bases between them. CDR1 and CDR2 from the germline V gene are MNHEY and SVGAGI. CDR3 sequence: CASSYAQPQHF. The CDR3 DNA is TGTGCCAGCAGTTACGCTCAGCCCCAGCATTTT.

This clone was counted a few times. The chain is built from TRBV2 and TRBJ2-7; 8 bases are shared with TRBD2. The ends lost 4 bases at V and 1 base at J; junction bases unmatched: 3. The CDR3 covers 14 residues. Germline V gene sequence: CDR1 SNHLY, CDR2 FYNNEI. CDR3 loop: CASSVGGESYEQYF. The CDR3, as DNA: TGTGCCAGCAGTGTCGGGGGGGAGTCCTACGAGCAGTACTTC.

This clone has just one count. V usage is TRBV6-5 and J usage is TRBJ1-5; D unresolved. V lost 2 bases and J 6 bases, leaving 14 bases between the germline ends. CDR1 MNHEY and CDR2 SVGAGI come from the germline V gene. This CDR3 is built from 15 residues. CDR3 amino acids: CASSYTRIAGQPQHF. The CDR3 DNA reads TGTGCCAGCAGTTACACTCGAATAGCAGGTCAGCCCCAGCATTTT.

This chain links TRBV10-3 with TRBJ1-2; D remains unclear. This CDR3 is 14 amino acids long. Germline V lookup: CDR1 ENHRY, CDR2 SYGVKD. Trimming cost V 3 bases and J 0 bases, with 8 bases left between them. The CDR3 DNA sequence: TGTGCCATCAGTGAAGGCTTCTCTAACTATGGCTACACCTTC. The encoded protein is CAISEGFSNYGYTF.

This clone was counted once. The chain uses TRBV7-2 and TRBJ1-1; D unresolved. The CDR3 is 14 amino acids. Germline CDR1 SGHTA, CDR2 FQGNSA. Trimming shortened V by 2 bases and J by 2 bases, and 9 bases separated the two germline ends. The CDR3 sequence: CASSLRGLNTEAFF. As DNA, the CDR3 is TGTGCCAGCAGCTTACGGGGTCTTAACACTGAAGCTTTCTTT. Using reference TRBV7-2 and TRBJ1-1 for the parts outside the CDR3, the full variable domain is GAGVSQSPSNKVTEKGKDVELRCDPISGHTALYWYRQSLGQGLEFLIYFQGNSAPDKSGLPSDRFSAERTGGSVSTLTIQRTQQEDSAVYLCASSLRGLNTEAFFGQGTRLTVV.

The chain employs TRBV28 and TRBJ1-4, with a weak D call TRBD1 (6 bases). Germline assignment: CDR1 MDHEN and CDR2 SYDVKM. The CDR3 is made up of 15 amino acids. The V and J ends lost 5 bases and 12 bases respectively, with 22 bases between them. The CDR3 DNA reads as TGTGCCAGCAGTCCGGACGTCAGAACAGGGTTGGAACTGTTTTTT. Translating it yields CASSPDVRTGLELFF.

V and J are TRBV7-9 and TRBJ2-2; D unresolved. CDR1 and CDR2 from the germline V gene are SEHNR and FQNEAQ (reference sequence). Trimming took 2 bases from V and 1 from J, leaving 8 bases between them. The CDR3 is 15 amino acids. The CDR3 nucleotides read TGTGCCAGCAGCTTATTTCAATTGAACACCGGGGAGCTGTTTTTT. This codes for CASSLFQLNTGELFF.

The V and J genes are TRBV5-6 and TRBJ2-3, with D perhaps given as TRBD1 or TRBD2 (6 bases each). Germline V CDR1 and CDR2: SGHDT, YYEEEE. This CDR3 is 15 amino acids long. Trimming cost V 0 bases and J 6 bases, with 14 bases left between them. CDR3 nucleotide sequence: TGTGCCAGCAGCTTGGGGTCCGGGGGCGATGATACGCAGTATTTT. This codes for CASSLGSGGDDTQYF.

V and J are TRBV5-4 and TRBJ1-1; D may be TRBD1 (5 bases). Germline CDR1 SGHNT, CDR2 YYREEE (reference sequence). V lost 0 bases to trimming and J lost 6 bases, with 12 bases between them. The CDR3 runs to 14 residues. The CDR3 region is CASSLGGRGPEAFF. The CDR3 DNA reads TGTGCCAGCAGCTTGGGGGGAAGGGGACCTGAAGCTTTCTTT.